The sequence of this TCR beta chain was determined in a study of human T cells and chemical hapten exposure. Background on the study: Variation in per-sample TCR yields came mainly from small pooled library volume differences.

The CDR3 runs 15 residues. The V and J ends lost 6 bases and 6 bases, in that order; junction bases with no gene match: 9. Germline-derived CDR1 and CDR2 are SGHAT and FQNNGV. TCRdb reprocessed the RACE reads via MiXCR and lists one record per CDR3 protein. The sample has some 400,000 distinct CDR3 sequences; 4% to 6% are singletons. Time point meaning: pre-sensitization, week 0. Stated treatment: therapeutic diphenylcyclopropenone sensitization with weekly scalp DPC. The sequence was obtained from a woman in her forties or fifties with alopecia areata. Some clones in this sample may be carry-over from other donors' samples. The chain is built from TRBV11-2 and TRBJ2-7, with TRBD2 matching 12 bases. Sequenced here: whole blood, sampled in connection with sensitization to the hapten diphenylcyclopropenone (DPC). The CDR3 region is CASSPLAGGRGEQYF. CDR3 sequence (DNA): TGTGCCAGCAGTCCTCTAGCGGGAGGGCGCGGCGAGCAGTACTTC.